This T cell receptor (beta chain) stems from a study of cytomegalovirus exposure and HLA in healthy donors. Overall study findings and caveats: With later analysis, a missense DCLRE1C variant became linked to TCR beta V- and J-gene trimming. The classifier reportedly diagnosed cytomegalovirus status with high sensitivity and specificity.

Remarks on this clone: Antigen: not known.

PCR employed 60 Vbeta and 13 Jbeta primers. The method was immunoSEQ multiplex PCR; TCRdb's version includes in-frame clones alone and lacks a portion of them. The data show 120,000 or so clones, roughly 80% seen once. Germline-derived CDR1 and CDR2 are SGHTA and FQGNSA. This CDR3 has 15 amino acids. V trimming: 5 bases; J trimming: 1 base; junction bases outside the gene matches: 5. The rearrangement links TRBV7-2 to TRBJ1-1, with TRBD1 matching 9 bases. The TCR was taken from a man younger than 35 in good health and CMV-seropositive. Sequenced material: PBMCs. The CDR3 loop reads CASSTQGARNTEAFF. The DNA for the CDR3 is TGTGCCAGCAGCACACAGGGGGCGCGGAACACTGAAGCTTTCTTT.